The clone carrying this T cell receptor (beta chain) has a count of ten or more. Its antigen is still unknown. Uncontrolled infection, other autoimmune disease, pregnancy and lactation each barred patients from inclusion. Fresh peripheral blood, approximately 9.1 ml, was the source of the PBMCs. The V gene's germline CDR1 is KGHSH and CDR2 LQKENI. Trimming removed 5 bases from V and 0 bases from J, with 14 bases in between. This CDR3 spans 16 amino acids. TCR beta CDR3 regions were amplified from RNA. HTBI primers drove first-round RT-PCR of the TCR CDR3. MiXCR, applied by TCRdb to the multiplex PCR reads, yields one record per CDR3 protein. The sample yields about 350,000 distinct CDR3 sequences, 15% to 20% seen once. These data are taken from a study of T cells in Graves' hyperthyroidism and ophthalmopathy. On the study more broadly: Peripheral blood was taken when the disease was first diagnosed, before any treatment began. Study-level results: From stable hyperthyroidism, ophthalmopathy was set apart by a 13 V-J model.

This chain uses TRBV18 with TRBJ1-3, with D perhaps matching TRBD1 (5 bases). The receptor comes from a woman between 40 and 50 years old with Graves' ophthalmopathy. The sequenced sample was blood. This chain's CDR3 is CASSKGRPNSGNTIYF. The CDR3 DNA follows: TGTGCCAGCTCAAAGGGACGGCCCAACTCTGGAAACACCATATATTTT.